The clone carrying this TCR beta chain came up a few times. This specimen belongs to a study of blood T cell repertoires in COVID-19. Here immunoSEQ multiplex PCR was the method, and the copy in TCRdb shows in-frame clones only, minus some. The sample includes roughly 170,000 clones, around four fifths of them seen just once. This CDR3 contains 13 residues. Germline CDR1 and CDR2: SGHKS and YYEKEE (reference sequence). Trimming removed 7 bases from V and 3 bases from J; junction bases left unmatched: 7. The sequence was obtained from a woman between 50 and 59 years old who had recovered from COVID-19. The chain couples TRBV5-5 to TRBJ2-7, with 7 bases lining up with TRBD1. The sample was PBMCs or T cells enriched from blood (not recorded which). Here the CDR3 reads CASCGTDYYEQYV. Written as DNA, the CDR3 is TGTGCCAGCTGTGGGACAGACTACTACGAGCAGTACGTC.